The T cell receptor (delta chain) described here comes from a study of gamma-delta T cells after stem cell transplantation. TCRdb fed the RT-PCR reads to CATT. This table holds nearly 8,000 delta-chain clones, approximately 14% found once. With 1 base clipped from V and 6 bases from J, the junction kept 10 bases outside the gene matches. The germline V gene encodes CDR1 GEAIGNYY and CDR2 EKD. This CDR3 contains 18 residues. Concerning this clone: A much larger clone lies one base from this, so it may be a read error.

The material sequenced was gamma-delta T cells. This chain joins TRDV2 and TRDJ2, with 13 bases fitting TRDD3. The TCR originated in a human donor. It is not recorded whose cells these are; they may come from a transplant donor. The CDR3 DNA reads TGTGCCTGTGACACGGTACTGGGGGATACGAGTGGGTCAGCACAACTCTTCTTT. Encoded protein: CACDTVLGDTSGSAQLFF.